The T cell receptor beta chain under discussion was sequenced for a study of cytomegalovirus exposure and HLA in healthy donors. Produced via immunoSEQ multiplex PCR; TCRdb's table is partial and in-frame only. The sample shows 110,000 to 150,000 clones, approximately 89% of them seen only once. With V trimmed by 4 bases and J by 2 bases, 5 bases remained unmatched. This CDR3 comprises 17 residues. Per the germline V gene, CDR1 is SGDLS and CDR2 is YYNGEE. Sequenced material: PBMCs. The chain joins TRBV9 to TRBJ2-3; 15 positions match TRBD2. This TCR was recovered from a man aged 18 to 29 in good health and CMV-seronegative. The CDR3 loop is CASSPRTSGRATDTQYF. The CDR3 region has the DNA TGTGCCAGCAGCCCGCGGACTAGCGGGAGGGCCACAGATACGCAGTATTTT.